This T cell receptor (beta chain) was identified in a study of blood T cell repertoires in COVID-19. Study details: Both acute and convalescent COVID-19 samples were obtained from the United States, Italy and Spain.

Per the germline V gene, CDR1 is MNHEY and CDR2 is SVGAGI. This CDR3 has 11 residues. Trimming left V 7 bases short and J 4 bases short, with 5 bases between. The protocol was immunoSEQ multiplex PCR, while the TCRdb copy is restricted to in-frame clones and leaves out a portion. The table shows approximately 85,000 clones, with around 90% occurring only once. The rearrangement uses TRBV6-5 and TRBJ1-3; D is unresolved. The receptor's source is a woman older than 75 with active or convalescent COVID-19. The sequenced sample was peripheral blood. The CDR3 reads CASIIGNTIYF. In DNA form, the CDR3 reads TGTGCCAGCATTATCGGAAACACCATATATTTT.